Below are 30 T cell receptor beta chains sequenced from a single sample in a study of blood T cell repertoires in COVID-19. Assay: immunoSEQ multiplex PCR; the TCRdb copy retains only in-frame clones and omits some. The sample holds about 91,000 clones, roughly 71% seen once. The specimen sequenced was peripheral blood. All receptors come from a woman over 75 with acute or convalescent COVID-19.

The V and J genes are TRBV2 and TRBJ2-5; D is unclear. V was shortened by 0 bases and J by 7 bases, with 9 bases between the two germline ends. Germline V gene data show CDR1 as SNHLY and CDR2 as FYNNEI. The CDR3 is made up of 13 amino acids. For the CDR3, the DNA is TGTGCCAGCAGTGAAGCTCCCCCGGGGACCCAGTACTTC. This codes for CASSEAPPGTQYF.

V usage is TRBV28 and J usage is TRBJ1-1; D is undetermined. CDR1 and CDR2 from the germline V gene are MDHEN and SYDVKM. The CDR3 loop spans 13 amino acids. V was pared by 6 bases and J by 0 bases, with 8 bases between. The CDR3 reads CASRLDVNTEAFF. In DNA form, the CDR3 reads TGTGCCAGCAGACTAGACGTGAACACTGAAGCTTTCTTT.

This clone was observed a handful of times. CDR3 sequence (DNA): TGTGCCAGCAGGCCGACAGGGGGACCTGGCGAGCAGTACTTC. The encoded protein is CASRPTGGPGEQYF. The chain combines TRBV2 with TRBJ2-7; 9 nucleotides match TRBD1. Germline CDR1 and CDR2: SNHLY and FYNNEI. The CDR3 has 14 amino acids. V was clipped by 6 bases and J by 6 bases; unmatched bases: 9. Supplemented by reference TRBV2 and TRBJ2-7, the full variable domain reads EPEVTQTPSHQVTQMGQEVILRCVPISNHLYFYWYRQILGQKVEFLVSFYNNEISEKSEIFDDQFSVERPDGSNFTLKIRSTKLEDSAMYFCASRPTGGPGEQYFGPGTRLTVT.

The chain couples TRBV6-5 to TRBJ1-5; D is perhaps TRBD1 (6 bases). V lost 4 bases and J lost 6, with 10 bases in between. The germline V gene has CDR1 MNHEY and CDR2 SVGAGI. CDR3 size: 13 residues. CDR3 sequence: CASSSRGTQPQHF. CDR3 nucleotides: TGTGCCAGCAGTTCCAGGGGAACTCAGCCCCAGCATTTT.

CDR3 DNA: TGTGCCAGCAGCGTATGGTCTAGCGGGGAAAATGAGCAGTTCTTC. Translated, it gives CASSVWSSGENEQFF. The gene calls are TRBV9 and TRBJ2-1, with 9 bases fitting TRBD2. From germline, CDR1 is SGDLS and CDR2 YYNGEE. After removal of 1 base from V and 7 bases from J, the junction contained 6 bases not matched to a gene. CDR3 length: 15 amino acids. The entire variable domain, with the rest obtained from reference TRBV9 and TRBJ2-1, is as follows: DSGVTQTPKHLITATGQRVTLRCSPRSGDLSVYWYQQSLDQGLQFLIQYYNGEERAKGNILERFSAQQFPDLHSELNLSSLELGDSALYFCASSVWSSGENEQFFGPGTRLTVL.

This clone occurred once. This sequence joins TRBV9 and TRBJ2-1; 10 bases align to TRBD2. Germline V gives CDR1 SGDLS, CDR2 YYNGEE. The V segment lost 2 bases and the J segment 3 bases; nucleotides outside the gene matches: 8. There are 17 residues in the CDR3. The CDR3 DNA follows: TGTGCCAGCAGCGTTGGCTTGGAGCGGGGGGGCTACAATGAGCAGTTCTTC. Encoded protein: CASSVGLERGGYNEQFF.

This clone was seen only once. This chain connects TRBV4-1 to TRBJ2-1, with 9 bases identical to TRBD1. The CDR3 runs to 14 residues. Unmatched junction bases numbered 4, after V lost 3 bases and J lost 7 bases. Germline CDR1 MGHRA, CDR2 YSYEKL. CDR3 loop: CASSQGTGRNEQFF. DNA for the CDR3: TGCGCCAGCAGCCAGGGGACAGGGAGGAATGAGCAGTTCTTC.

The CDR3 DNA is TGTGCCAGCCTCTGGGGGGGGCACTGCCGCGTACGTTCTGGGGCCAACGTCCTGACTTTC. It translates to CASLWGGHCRVRSGANVLTF. The chain carries TRBV11-3 and TRBJ2-6; D perhaps matches TRBD2 (7 bases). The CDR3 sequence is 20 residues long. V was pared by 8 bases and J by 1 base, with 27 bases between. Germline V gene lookup returns CDR1 SGHNT and CDR2 YENEEA.

The chain uses TRBV7-2 and TRBJ2-2, with a tentative D call TRBD1 (5 bases). This CDR3 spans 15 amino acids. The V gene's germline CDR1 is SGHTA and CDR2 FQGNSA. Trimming stripped 1 base from V and 7 bases from J, with 13 bases between. The CDR3 is CASSLDAPGIGELFF. CDR3 coding DNA: TGTGCCAGCAGCTTAGATGCCCCAGGGATCGGGGAGCTGTTTTTT.

The CDR3 sequence is CAACPTGSTEKLFF. DNA of the CDR3: TGTGCCGCCTGCCCTACAGGAAGCACTGAAAAACTGTTTTTT. The chain joins TRBV6-5 to TRBJ1-4, with D tentatively TRBD1 (5 bases). Germline values: CDR1 MNHEY, CDR2 SVGAGI. Trimming removed 11 bases from V and 7 bases from J, with 20 bases in between. The CDR3 extends over 14 amino acids.

V is TRBV5-6 and J is TRBJ1-4, with D maybe TRBD1 (5 bases). Germline assignment: CDR1 SGHDT and CDR2 YYEEEE. The CDR3 runs to 15 residues. V gave up 5 bases and J gave up 4 bases, with 15 bases separating them. This CDR3 is CASSLTGLINEKLFF. CDR3 DNA: TGTGCCAGCAGTCTAACGGGACTGATTAATGAAAAACTGTTTTTT.

The J gene is TRBJ2-7, the V gene TRBV28, with TRBD1 matching 9 bases. This CDR3 is built from 14 residues. Germline loops: CDR1 MDHEN, CDR2 SYDVKM. The trim removed 6 bases at V and 2 bases at J, leaving 5 bases unmatched. The CDR3 spells CASRTGQGTYEQYF. The CDR3 bases are TGTGCCAGCAGGACAGGACAGGGGACCTACGAGCAGTACTTC. Using reference TRBV28 and TRBJ2-7 for the parts outside the CDR3, the full variable domain is DVKVTQSSRYLVKRTGEKVFLECVQDMDHENMFWYRQDPGLGLRLIYFSYDVKMKEKGDIPEGYSVSREKKERFSLILESASTNQTSMYLCASRTGQGTYEQYFGPGTRLTVT.

The genes are TRBV18 and TRBJ2-7, with TRBD2 matching over 10 bases. Trimming cost V 2 bases and J 7 bases; bases outside gene matches: 8. Per the germline V gene, CDR1 is KGHSH and CDR2 is LQKENI. The CDR3 runs 15 residues. This CDR3 reads CASSPRTSGWGEQYF. The CDR3 DNA is TGTGCCAGCTCACCAAGGACTAGCGGTTGGGGTGAGCAGTACTTC.

The chain couples TRBV4-2 to TRBJ2-1; 10 bases agree with TRBD2. The CDR3 is 16 residues long. V trimming: 3 bases; J trimming: 3 bases; junction bases outside the gene matches: 5. Per the germline V gene, CDR1 is LGHNA and CDR2 is YNFKEQ. The CDR3 protein is CASSQGSGGFYNEQFF. CDR3 DNA: TGTGCCAGCAGCCAGGGTAGCGGGGGGTTCTACAATGAGCAGTTCTTC.

This clone was seen more than once but under ten times. V gene TRBV18 combines with J gene TRBJ1-2; 12 nucleotides match TRBD1. Germline CDR1 KGHSH, CDR2 LQKENI. This CDR3 is built from 16 residues. V shed 3 bases, J shed 4 bases, and the junction held 6 bases outside the gene matches. The chain's CDR3 is CASSPPGQGAPYGYTF. The CDR3 DNA follows: TGTGCCAGCTCACCCCCGGGACAGGGGGCGCCCTATGGCTACACCTTC.

This chain connects TRBV11-2 to TRBJ1-2; D possibly corresponds to TRBD1 (5 bases). This CDR3 has 14 amino acids. The germline V and J ends were trimmed by 3 bases and 6 bases, with 14 bases remaining between them. Germline V gives CDR1 SGHAT, CDR2 FQNNGV. The CDR3 nucleotides are TGTGCCAGCAGCTTCAGGGATAGGGGTGATGGCTACACCTTC. It yields the protein CASSFRDRGDGYTF.

This rearrangement joins TRBV4-3 to TRBJ2-1, with TRBD2 matching over 11 bases. Looked up from germline, CDR1 is LGHNA and CDR2 is YSLEER. The CDR3 extends over 15 amino acids. Unmatched junction bases numbered 4, after V lost 0 bases and J lost 9 bases. CDR3 DNA: TGCGCCAGCAGCCAAGAATCGGGACTAGCGGCTGAGCAGTTCTTC. This encodes CASSQESGLAAEQFF.

V is TRBV6-5 and J is TRBJ2-7, with 7 bases identical to TRBD1. The CDR3 sequence is 14 residues long. V dropped 6 bases and J dropped 2; count of bases not matched to a gene: 7. CDR1 MNHEY and CDR2 SVGAGI come from the germline V gene. The CDR3 reads CASRPYRGTYEQYF. Here the CDR3 DNA reads TGTGCCAGCAGGCCGTACAGGGGAACCTACGAGCAGTACTTC.

The chain combines TRBV6-1 with TRBJ1-1, with D maybe TRBD1 (5 bases). Germline V lookup: CDR1 MNHNS, CDR2 SASEGT. Between the trimmed V and J ends, which lost 0 bases and 11 bases, there was a span of 13 bases. The CDR3 has 13 residues. In DNA form, the CDR3 reads TGTGCCAGCAGTGAAGCGGTTTGGGGGGGGGCTTTCTTT. This sequence encodes CASSEAVWGGAFF.

The chain uses TRBV6-4 and TRBJ2-2; 7 bases are shared with TRBD1. Germline-derived CDR1 and CDR2 are MRHNA and SNTAGT. Germline trimming cut 6 bases from V and 1 base from J; bases unmatched to any gene: 2. This CDR3 contains 14 residues. CDR3 residues: CASRQGVNTGELFF. CDR3 in DNA: TGTGCCAGCAGGCAGGGGGTGAACACCGGGGAGCTGTTTTTT.

The rearrangement uses TRBV27 and TRBJ2-7; TRBD1 aligns across 8 bases. The CDR3 covers 14 residues. Germline values: CDR1 MNHEY, CDR2 SMNVEV (reference sequence). The ends lost 5 bases at V and 5 bases at J; junction bases unmatched: 8. The CDR3, as DNA: TGTGCCAGCAGTGCCTGGACAGGGTACCACGAGCAGTACTTC. Protein sequence: CASSAWTGYHEQYF.

The chain employs TRBV18 and TRBJ2-2; perhaps TRBD2 as D (6 bases). The V gene's germline CDR1 is KGHSH and CDR2 LQKENI. There are 13 residues in the CDR3. The germline V and J ends were trimmed by 3 bases and 7 bases, with 9 bases remaining between them. CDR3 protein: CASSPGTGGELFF. In DNA, the CDR3 is TGTGCCAGCTCACCCGGGACTGGCGGGGAGCTGTTTTTT.

The chain links TRBV29-1 to TRBJ2-3; D is possibly TRBD2 (6 bases). The CDR3 is made up of 13 amino acids. Trimming removed 4 bases at V and 1 base at J, with 9 bases between. Per the germline V gene, CDR1 is SQVTM and CDR2 is ANQGSEA. CDR3 DNA sequence: TGCAGCGTTGGGGGACTCGGCACAGATACGCAGTATTTT. It codes for CSVGGLGTDTQYF.

This chain uses TRBV20-1 with TRBJ2-3; 11 nucleotides line up with TRBD2. V lost 3 bases and J lost 2; bases outside the gene matches: 4. The CDR3 extends over 15 amino acids. The germline CDR1 and CDR2 sequences are DFQATT and SNEGSKA (reference sequence). CDR3 sequence: CSASPSGGYTDTQYF. CDR3 in DNA: TGCAGTGCTAGTCCTAGCGGGGGGTACACAGATACGCAGTATTTT.

The chain recombines TRBV5-4 with TRBJ2-1; no clear D. Trimming removed 0 bases at V and 6 bases at J, with 4 bases between. From germline, CDR1 is SGHNT and CDR2 YYREEE (reference sequence). This CDR3 has 12 residues. CDR3 nucleotides: TGTGCCAGCAGCTTGGCCGTCAATGAGCAGTTCTTC. Its translation: CASSLAVNEQFF.

The chain couples TRBV28 to TRBJ2-3, with D tentatively TRBD2 (6 bases). CDR3 length: 16 amino acids. Germline V CDR1 and CDR2: MDHEN, SYDVKM. Trimming took 5 bases from V and 4 from J, leaving 19 bases between them. The CDR3, as DNA: TGTGCCAGCAGTAACTCCGGGAGAGGTCCCGCAGATACGCAGTATTTT. It translates to CASSNSGRGPADTQYF.

The chain employs TRBV24-1 and TRBJ2-2; 9 nucleotides align to TRBD1. Trimming at V came to 3 bases and at J to 5 bases, leaving 6 bases not matched to a gene. Germline V gene data show CDR1 as KGHDR and CDR2 as SFDVKD. The CDR3 consists of 16 residues. The CDR3 protein is CATSDPGTGRTGELFF. CDR3 in DNA: TGTGCCACCAGTGATCCCGGGACAGGGCGTACCGGGGAGCTGTTTTTT.

This rearrangement joins TRBV7-8 to TRBJ1-6; TRBD1 is a possible D gene (5 bases). The CDR3 covers 16 residues. The V gene's germline CDR1 is SGHVS and CDR2 FQNEAQ. Trimming shortened V by 2 bases and J by 4 bases, and 12 bases separated the two germline ends. CDR3 residues: CASSLTGRGYNSPLHF. The CDR3 nucleotides read TGTGCCAGCAGCTTAACAGGAAGGGGATATAATTCACCCCTCCACTTT.

This sequence joins TRBV5-1 and TRBJ2-1, with 12 nucleotides matching TRBD1. CDR1 is SGHRS and CDR2 is YFSETQ in the germline V gene. After removal of 4 bases from V and 7 bases from J, the junction contained 6 bases not matched to a gene. This CDR3 region has 15 residues. CDR3 region: CASSLTGQGANEQFF. CDR3 in DNA: TGCGCCAGCAGCCTTACGGGACAGGGGGCGAATGAGCAGTTCTTC. The entire variable domain, with the rest obtained from reference TRBV5-1 and TRBJ2-1, is as follows: KAGVTQTPRYLIKTRGQQVTLSCSPISGHRSVSWYQQTPGQGLQFLFEYFSETQRNKGNFPGRFSGRQFSNSRSEMNVSTLELGDSALYLCASSLTGQGANEQFFGPGTRLTVL.

This chain links TRBV5-1 with TRBJ1-1; no firm D call. CDR1 is SGHRS, CDR2 YFSETQ, per germline. This CDR3 contains 14 residues. Between the trimmed V and J ends, which lost 1 base and 0 bases, there was a span of 7 bases. Here the CDR3 DNA reads TGCGCCAGCAGCTTGTCGGGATTGAACACTGAAGCTTTCTTT. Its protein product is CASSLSGLNTEAFF. The whole variable domain, remainder taken from reference TRBV5-1 and TRBJ1-1, is KAGVTQTPRYLIKTRGQQVTLSCSPISGHRSVSWYQQTPGQGLQFLFEYFSETQRNKGNFPGRFSGRQFSNSRSEMNVSTLELGDSALYLCASSLSGLNTEAFFGQGTRLTVV.